Listed below are T cell receptor beta chains from one sample, sequenced in a study of OX40 agonist ivuxolimab in advanced cancers. The protocol was immunoSEQ multiplex PCR, while the TCRdb copy is restricted to in-frame clones and leaves out a portion. This repertoire shows approximately 50,000 clones, 85% to 90% found once; its top ten account for 0.77%. Sequencing used CD4+ or CD8+ T cells sorted from blood, obtained in a trial of the OX40 agonist ivuxolimab. Receptors were obtained from an adult with an advanced solid tumor such as melanoma, head and neck, liver or kidney cancer. The CDR3 runs from the conserved cysteine through the conserved F or W. A D gene is named only where the DNA matches it firmly. The size of a clone is reported for some rows only, either as once, few or many, or as a class for expanded clones.

clone_size	d_call	v_call	j_call	cdr3_nt	cdr3_aa
once	NA	TRBV30	TRBJ2-7	TGTGCCTGGAGTGCCATAGGGGGGGCTAGCCACGAGCAGTACTTC	CAWSAIGGASHEQYF
NA	NA	TRBV2	TRBJ2-1	TGTGCCAGCAGTGAAAATTTTTCCTACAATGAGCAGTTCTTC	CASSENFSYNEQFF
few	NA	TRBV4-3	TRBJ1-2	TGCGCCAGCAGCCAAGATATACAGGGTAACTATGGCTACACCTTC	CASSQDIQGNYGYTF
NA	NA	TRBV30	TRBJ2-1	TGTGCCTGGAGTCTAGAAGCGGCCTACAATGAGCAGTTCTTC	CAWSLEAAYNEQFF
NA	TRBD2	TRBV5-5	TRBJ2-7	TGTGCCAGCAGCCCTCAGACCCTAGCGGGAGCCCACGAGCAGTACTTC	CASSPQTLAGAHEQYF
NA	NA	TRBV25-1	TRBJ2-3	TGTGCCAGCAGTGGAACCTCGTGGGCGGATACGCAGTATTTT	CASSGTSWADTQYF
NA	TRBD1	TRBV7-9	TRBJ2-1	TGTGCCAGCAGTTCTGGAGACAGGGGGGCCTACAATGAGCAGTTCTTC	CASSSGDRGAYNEQFF
NA	NA	TRBV6-6	TRBJ2-1	TGTGCCAGCAGTTACTCGAGGACTACCAATGAGCAGTTCTTC	CASSYSRTTNEQFF
NA	NA	TRBV28	TRBJ1-1	TGTGCCAGCAGTTTCGTTCAGCCACATCCTAGGGAAGCTTTCTTT	CASSFVQPHPREAFF
NA	TRBD2	TRBV18	TRBJ2-1	TGTGCCAGCTCACCGCAAGGACTAGCGGGAGGTCAGGATGAGCAGTTCTTC	CASSPQGLAGGQDEQFF
NA	NA	TRBV7-2	TRBJ2-5	TGTGCCAGCAGCTTAGTGAGGGGGACCCAGTACTTC	CASSLVRGTQYF
NA	TRBD2	TRBV5-6	TRBJ2-1	TGTGCCAGCACGAAAACCGGGACTATCCAAAATGAGCAGTTCTTC	CASTKTGTIQNEQFF
NA	NA	TRBV7-2	TRBJ1-2	TGTGCCAGCAGCTTAGCACAGAGTCGACCCTATGGCTACACCTTC	CASSLAQSRPYGYTF
NA	NA	TRBV5-6	TRBJ1-5	TGTGCCAGCAGCTTCCTGGACAGTAGGAACAATCAGCCCCAGCATTTT	CASSFLDSRNNQPQHF
NA	TRBD2	TRBV4-1	TRBJ2-1	TGCGCCAGCAGCCAAGAAGCTAGCGGGGGGGCCTTCTCCTACAATGAGCAGTTCTTC	CASSQEASGGAFSYNEQFF
NA	TRBD2	TRBV6-1	TRBJ2-7	TGTGCCAGCAGTGGGCGGACTAGCGGGTACGAGCAGTACTTC	CASSGRTSGYEQYF
NA	NA	TRBV11-2	TRBJ1-1	TGTGCCAGCAGCTTTACAGTGAACACTGAAGCTTTCTTT	CASSFTVNTEAFF
NA	NA	TRBV4-1	TRBJ1-6	TGCGCCAGCAGCCAAGATCCCCCGACAGTAGATTATTCACCCCTCCACTTT	CASSQDPPTVDYSPLHF
NA	NA	TRBV6-1	TRBJ2-1	TGTGCCAGCAGGACCCCGGGCCGTTTTAAGCAGTTCTTC	CASRTPGRFKQFF
few	NA	TRBV6-1	TRBJ2-1	TGTGCCAGCAGGGCAGTCGACTACAATGAGCAGTTCTTC	CASRAVDYNEQFF
NA	TRBD1	TRBV10-3	TRBJ2-5	TGTGCCATCAGGGGGACAGGGCAAGAGACCCAGTACTTC	CAIRGTGQETQYF
once	NA	TRBV7-9	TRBJ2-5	TGTGCCAGCAGCTTAGGGGGGACACGGCGAGAGACCCAGTACTTC	CASSLGGTRRETQYF
NA	NA	TRBV10-3	TRBJ1-6	TGTGCCATCAGTTACGGGGAAGGTTCACCCCTCCACTTT	CAISYGEGSPLHF